These T cell receptor beta chains were read from a single sample in a study of CD4+ T cells in melanoma. The table came from immunoSEQ multiplex PCR; TCRdb's copy has only in-frame clones and leaves some out. This sample has more than 110,000 clones, with around 90% found just once. These TCRs come from a human donor with melanoma. Each CDR3 is given with its conserved first and last residue. D genes are given only for firm matches. The size of a clone is reported for some rows only, either as once, few or many, or as a class for expanded clones.

D gene	V gene	clone size	J gene	CDR3 DNA	CDR3 protein
-	TRBV7-8	once	TRBJ1-1	TGTGCCAGCAGCTTAGCCGGCGGTAGAACTGAAGCTTTCTTT	CASSLAGGRTEAFF
-	TRBV7-8	-	TRBJ1-4	TGTGCCAGCAGCTTCGGACCCGGAATGGACGAAAAACTGTTTTTT	CASSFGPGMDEKLFF
-	TRBV2	-	TRBJ2-7	TGTGCCAGCACAAGGGCGGATACCTACGAGCAGTACTTC	CASTRADTYEQYF
-	TRBV15	few	TRBJ1-5	TGTGCCACCAGCAGGGGAAATCAGCCCCAGCATTTT	CATSRGNQPQHF
TRBD1	TRBV2	once	TRBJ2-1	TGTGCCAGCACAGGGGACAGCTTATACAATGAGCAGTTCTTC	CASTGDSLYNEQFF
TRBD1	TRBV5-1	-	TRBJ1-1	TGCGCCAGCAGCTTGCAGGGACAGGGGGGGAACACTGAAGCTTTCTTT	CASSLQGQGGNTEAFF
-	TRBV29-1	-	TRBJ1-3	TGCAGCGTTGGCCAGGGAAACACCATATATTTT	CSVGQGNTIYF
-	TRBV10-3	-	TRBJ1-6	TGTGCCATCGGGCCACAGGACAATAATTCACCCCTCCACTTT	CAIGPQDNNSPLHF
TRBD2	TRBV29-1	-	TRBJ2-3	TGCAGCTCTTCTGGGGCGGGGGGGCGTACAGATACGCAGTATTTT	CSSSGAGGRTDTQYF
-	TRBV9	-	TRBJ2-1	TGTGCCAGCAGCGTAGGAGGGGCTGGCTACAATGAGCAGTTCTTC	CASSVGGAGYNEQFF
TRBD2	TRBV6-5	-	TRBJ2-7	TGTGCCAGCTCGCCCCAGCGGACTAGCTCGTACGAGCAGTACTTC	CASSPQRTSSYEQYF
TRBD1	TRBV2	once	TRBJ1-1	TGTGCCAGCGTTCGTCGAGGGGGCCTCGGATTCTCAATGAACACTGAAGCTTTCTTT	CASVRRGGLGFSMNTEAFF
-	TRBV5-4	-	TRBJ2-1	TGTGCCAGCAGCTTGGACCGGGGGCCCTACAATGAGCAGTTCTTC	CASSLDRGPYNEQFF
-	TRBV5-5	-	TRBJ2-1	TGTGCCAGCAGCTTGGAGCTCTCTGGGTTATGTCTCTTC	CASSLELSGLCLF
-	TRBV2	-	TRBJ1-2	TGTGCCAGCAGCGCTTCCGGGACCCTCTATGGCTACACCTTC	CASSASGTLYGYTF
-	TRBV29-1	-	TRBJ2-1	TGCAGCGGGCGGACTGGGGACAATGAGCAGTTCTTC	CSGRTGDNEQFF
-	TRBV30	once	TRBJ1-2	TGTGCCTCCGGACGGACACATAACTATGGCTACACCTTC	CASGRTHNYGYTF
TRBD1	TRBV6-6	-	TRBJ1-5	TGTGCCAGCAGCTCAGGGGGCCTAAATCAGCCCCAGCATTTT	CASSSGGLNQPQHF
-	TRBV10-3	-	TRBJ2-5	TGTGCCATCAGTGAGTCGACCCTTGAGACCCAGTACTTC	CAISESTLETQYF
-	TRBV28	-	TRBJ2-2	TGTGCCAGCAGTTTCCTCGGGGGAACCGGGGAGCTGTTTTTT	CASSFLGGTGELFF
TRBD2	TRBV11-2	-	TRBJ2-2	TGTGCCAGCAGCCATAAGGGACTAGCGGGGTTCGGGGAGCTGTTTTTT	CASSHKGLAGFGELFF
TRBD1	TRBV6-5	-	TRBJ1-6	TGTGCCAGCAGTTACAGAGGGGGCGTCAAAAATTCACCCCTCCACTTT	CASSYRGGVKNSPLHF
-	TRBV5-6	-	TRBJ1-2	TGTGCCAGCAGCTTTGGGGGTTACGATGGCTACACCTTC	CASSFGGYDGYTF
-	TRBV10-3	-	TRBJ2-7	TGTGCCATCAGTGAAGGATACCTGGAGGGCCGCTCCTACGAGCAGTACTTC	CAISEGYLEGRSYEQYF
TRBD2	TRBV7-3	-	TRBJ2-3	TGTGCCAGCAGCTCCCCAGAACTAGCGGGGGGTGGTGATACGCAGTATTTT	CASSSPELAGGGDTQYF
-	TRBV5-1	-	TRBJ1-5	TGCGCCAGCAGGGCACAGGGTAGCAATCAGCCCCAGCATTTT	CASRAQGSNQPQHF
-	TRBV9	-	TRBJ2-1	TGTGCCAGCGCCGGGCAGTTGATCGATGAGCAGTTCTTC	CASAGQLIDEQFF
TRBD2	TRBV6-5	-	TRBJ2-7	TGTGCCAGCAGTTACGCAGCGGGGGGGCCCTACGAGCAGTACTTC	CASSYAAGGPYEQYF
TRBD1	TRBV2	-	TRBJ1-5	TGTGCCAGCAGTGCCCCGACAGGGACACAGCCCCAGCATTTT	CASSAPTGTQPQHF
TRBD1	TRBV19	once	TRBJ1-1	TGTGCCAGTAGCCACGCAGGGGGCGACGCTGAAGCTTTCTTT	CASSHAGGDAEAFF
-	TRBV5-1	-	TRBJ2-1	TGCGCCAGCACTTCCGAACCGGGGAATGAGCAGTTCTTC	CASTSEPGNEQFF
-	TRBV18	-	TRBJ1-3	TGTGCCAGCTCAGAGCAAGCTGCGAACTCTGGAAACACCATATATTTT	CASSEQAANSGNTIYF
-	TRBV4-1	-	TRBJ2-4	TGCGCCAGCAGCCAAGGTTTACTGCTAGCCAAAAACATTCAGTACTTC	CASSQGLLLAKNIQYF
TRBD1	TRBV6-5	-	TRBJ1-1	TGTGCCAGCAGTCACCGGGACAGGGCCACTGAAGCTTTCTTT	CASSHRDRATEAFF
-	TRBV5-6	-	TRBJ2-3	TGTGCCAGCAGCCCGACAGGCTGGGATACGCAGTATTTT	CASSPTGWDTQYF
-	TRBV6-1	-	TRBJ2-3	TGTGCCAGCAGTATGGACTACCTAGATACGCAGTATTTT	CASSMDYLDTQYF
-	TRBV6-1	-	TRBJ2-3	TGTGCCAGCAGTGACACGCAGTATTTT	CASSDTQYF
TRBD1	TRBV18	-	TRBJ1-5	TGTGCCAGCTCACCACCGGGACAGCACAATCAGCCCCAGCATTTT	CASSPPGQHNQPQHF
-	TRBV6-6	-	TRBJ1-2	TGTGCCAGCAGTGCCACCGGGACCCAGGCGGGCTACACCTTC	CASSATGTQAGYTF